The present TCR beta chain was sequenced within a study of T cell repertoires in cytomegalovirus infection. Study overall: Indications of both CMV infection and matching HLA type were provided by public TCR beta signatures. Whole-study results and caveats: Cumulative frequency of public TCR beta families picked out carriers of CMV plus the relevant HLA.

Germline CDR1 SGHNT, CDR2 YYREEE (reference sequence). Trimming cost V 4 bases and J 4 bases; bases outside gene matches: 9. This CDR3 region has 15 residues. This clonotype was counted a few times. What it recognizes is unknown. TCRdb itself ran the reads through MiXCR, one entry per CDR3 protein. The sample has some 300,000 distinct CDR3 sequences; about a sixth are singletons. This chain joins TRBV5-4 and TRBJ2-5; 8 nucleotides agree with TRBD2. The TCR comes from a human donor in good health (CMV status not recorded). Some clones in this sample may be carry-over from other donors' samples. The material sequenced was PBMCs. The CDR3 loop reads CASSRFRTSRETQYF. The CDR3 region has the DNA TGTGCCAGCAGCCGGTTTAGGACTAGCCGAGAGACCCAGTACTTC.